This T cell receptor beta chain was recovered during a study of T cells after yellow fever vaccination. The germline V gene encodes CDR1 SGHNT and CDR2 YYREEE (reference sequence). V shed 3 bases and J 0 bases; nucleotides not matched to a gene: 2. This CDR3 is 15 amino acids long. On this clonotype: Its antigen is not identified.

MiXCR, run by TCRdb on the 5' RACE reads, gives a single entry per CDR3 protein. Altogether 240,000 or so distinct CDR3 sequences are present, 6% to 7.5% being singletons, with the ten largest covering roughly 0.9%. Study-level points and caveats: On re-exposure, the response was weaker but peaked faster, at day 5 versus 15.

The material was CD4+ T cells sorted from PBMCs, obtained 15 days after the yellow fever booster vaccination. The sequence was obtained from a man aged 25-40 years who received the YFV17D yellow fever vaccine. This chain joins TRBV5-4 and TRBJ2-3; 9 positions match TRBD1. Here the CDR3 reads CASSWDRESTDTQYF. CDR3 coding DNA: TGTGCCAGCAGCTGGGACAGGGAGAGCACAGATACGCAGTATTTT.